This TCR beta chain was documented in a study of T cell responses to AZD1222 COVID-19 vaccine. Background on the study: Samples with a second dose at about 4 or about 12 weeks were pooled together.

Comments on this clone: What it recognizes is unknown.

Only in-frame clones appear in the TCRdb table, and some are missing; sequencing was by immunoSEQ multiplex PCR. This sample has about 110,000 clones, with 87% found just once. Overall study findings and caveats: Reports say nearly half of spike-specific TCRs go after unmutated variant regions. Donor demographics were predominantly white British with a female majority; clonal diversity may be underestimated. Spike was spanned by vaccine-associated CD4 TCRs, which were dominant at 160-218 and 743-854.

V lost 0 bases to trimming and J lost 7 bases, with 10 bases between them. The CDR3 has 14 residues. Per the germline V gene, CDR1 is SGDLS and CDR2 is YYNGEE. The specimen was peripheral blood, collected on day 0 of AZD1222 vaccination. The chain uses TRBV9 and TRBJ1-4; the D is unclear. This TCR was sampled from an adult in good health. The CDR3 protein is CASSVGVSSEKLFF. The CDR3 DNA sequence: TGTGCCAGCAGCGTAGGGGTCAGTAGTGAAAAACTGTTTTTT.